What follows describes a single T cell receptor (beta chain). This sample is part of a study of blood T cell repertoires in COVID-19. Study context: T cells, B-cell-depleted T cells, or PBMCs supplied cDNA or gDNA.

The V and J ends lost 1 base and 4 bases, in that order; junction bases with no gene match: 9. Germline CDR1 is KGHDR and CDR2 is SFDVKD. The CDR3 spans 17 residues. Across about two dozen US areas, participants ranged in age from about 18 to 90 years. Recovery among Cohort 3 donors was established by two negative PCRs, clearance, or symptom resolution. Original processing notes: How many nucleated cells were present was estimated from reference gene primer amplification. Here immunoSEQ multiplex PCR was the method, and the copy in TCRdb shows in-frame clones only, minus some. V, J and clone size reflect that table, while D and trimming were determined from the DNA. Of hundreds of thousands of clones listed, 80% to 90% are singletons.

This sequence originates from a woman in her late teens or twenties who had recovered from COVID-19. Sequenced input: PBMCs or T cells enriched from blood (not recorded which). J is TRBJ2-1 and V is TRBV24-1; 7 bases fit TRBD1. CDR3 coding DNA: TGTGCCACCAGTGATTTTAACACCCCGGGACAGTACAATGAGCAGTTCTTC. It translates to CATSDFNTPGQYNEQFF.